The source of this T cell receptor beta chain is a study of molecular identifiers for immune sequencing clone quantification. Across the whole study: With replicates, the RNA of about 20,000 or 100,000 naive CD8 cells was split five ways and four were sequenced. Study-wide findings and caveats: The study reportedly detected spiked Jurkat TCR RNA from one cell among over 950,000 naive cells. Over 99% of effector molecules, yet under 1% of naive-cell molecules, were held by clones above 20 RNA copies.

With regard to this clonotype: Antigen unknown.

Previously described methods and listed TCR primers were used for bulk TCR libraries. Using its own MiXCR run on the PCR reads, TCRdb lists one record per CDR3 protein. The sample shows 460,000 or so distinct CDR3 sequences, 20% to 25% of them seen only once. Germline V gene sequence: CDR1 WNHNN, CDR2 SYGVQD (reference sequence). Trimming took 2 bases from V and 7 from J, leaving 11 bases between them. The CDR3 is 13 residues long. The source is a human donor in good health. Some libraries in this study had Jurkat cell RNA spiked in. Material for sequencing was naive CD8+ T cells from blood, with Jurkat cell RNA spiked in. Subset noted: FACS-sorted CD8+CD4-CCR7+CD45RA+ naive T cells. The chain combines TRBV10-1 with TRBJ1-1; D perhaps matches TRBD1 (5 bases). In DNA, the CDR3 is TGCGCCAGCAGTGAGGATGGGGGAGATGAAGCTTTCTTT. This translates into CASSEDGGDEAFF.